The rows below give T cell receptor beta chains drawn from one sample of a study of shared clonotypes between healthy human individuals. Only in-frame clones appear in the TCRdb table, and some are missing; sequencing was by immunoSEQ multiplex PCR. The data hold roughly 1 million clones, with 70% to 80% observed a single time. Sequenced input: memory CD4+ T cells sorted from blood. The receptors were sampled from a man in his late teens or twenties in good health. CDR3s include the opening cysteine and the closing phenylalanine or tryptophan. Each record gives: CDR3 DNA, CDR3 protein, D gene, clone size, J gene, V gene. A D gene is named only where the DNA matches it firmly. The listing skips clone size in some rows; elsewhere it reads once, few, many or a size class.

TGTGCCAGCAGCCGGATGGACAGTCAAGGCTACACCTTC	CASSRMDSQGYTF	NA	NA	TRBJ1-2	TRBV4-2
TGTGCCAGCAGCGTGGTCACAGATACGCAGTATTTT	CASSVVTDTQYF	NA	NA	TRBJ2-3	TRBV9
TGTGCCAGCAGCGTAGGCGAAGAGGGTGCAACTAATGAAAAACTGTTTTTT	CASSVGEEGATNEKLFF	NA	NA	TRBJ1-4	TRBV9
TGTGCCAGCAGCCTCGGACACGGATACGAGACCCAGTACTTC	CASSLGHGYETQYF	NA	NA	TRBJ2-5	TRBV9
TGCGCCAGCGAGCCCACCGGGACAGGCAACACCGGGGAGCTGTTTTTT	CASEPTGTGNTGELFF	TRBD1	NA	TRBJ2-2	TRBV5-1
TGTGCCAGCACCCTACAGGTAGCTGGGGCCAACGTCCTGACTTTC	CASTLQVAGANVLTF	NA	once	TRBJ2-6	TRBV7-3
TGTGCCAGCAGCCGAAGCGACGGACAGCAAGAGACCCAGTACTTC	CASSRSDGQQETQYF	NA	NA	TRBJ2-5	TRBV2
TGTGCCAGCAGCTTAGTACCTAGCGGATCCTACGAGCAGTACTTC	CASSLVPSGSYEQYF	TRBD2	NA	TRBJ2-7	TRBV7-2
TGTGCCAGCAGTTTCGAAAGCAGGAACACTGAAGCTTTCTTT	CASSFESRNTEAFF	NA	NA	TRBJ1-1	TRBV6-6
TGTGCCAGCAGCTTAGGGCTCTACGAGCAGTACTTC	CASSLGLYEQYF	NA	NA	TRBJ2-7	TRBV11-2
TGTGCCATCAGTGAAAGCCAAAAAGTATCCTACGAGCAGTACTTC	CAISESQKVSYEQYF	NA	NA	TRBJ2-7	TRBV10-3
TGTGCCAGCAGCCCGCGGCTAAAAGGACAGGGGGCGCGCACCGGGGAGCTGTTTTTT	CASSPRLKGQGARTGELFF	TRBD1	NA	TRBJ2-2	TRBV7-8
TGCGCCAGCAGCCTCCGGGACCAGGGGGGAGATACGCAGTATTTT	CASSLRDQGGDTQYF	NA	NA	TRBJ2-3	TRBV4-1
TGTGCCAGCAGCCTCCCCCAGGATCCCCTCTCTGGGGCCAACGTCCTGACTTTC	CASSLPQDPLSGANVLTF	NA	many	TRBJ2-6	TRBV5-4
TGTGCCAGCAGTCCCGTGGGGGGAGGGCCCTACAATGAGCAGTTCTTC	CASSPVGGGPYNEQFF	TRBD2	NA	TRBJ2-1	TRBV27
TGTGCCAGCAGAAAACGGGACAGGGGTTCAGAGACCCAGTACTTC	CASRKRDRGSETQYF	TRBD1	NA	TRBJ2-5	TRBV2
TGTGCCAGCACAGGCCAGAATGAAAAACTGTTTTTT	CASTGQNEKLFF	NA	NA	TRBJ1-4	TRBV6-6
TGTGCCAGCAGCCCTCCGGGACAGGGGTATGGCTACACCTTC	CASSPPGQGYGYTF	TRBD1	NA	TRBJ1-2	TRBV5-4
TGCGCCAGCAGCCTGCGGGGAGATACGCAGTATTTT	CASSLRGDTQYF	NA	once	TRBJ2-3	TRBV5-1
TGCAGTGCTAGTATCCAGGCCCAGTACTTC	CSASIQAQYF	NA	few	TRBJ2-5	TRBV20-1
TGTGCCAGCAGCTCCATAGCGGGAGGCAGTGAGCAGTTCTTC	CASSSIAGGSEQFF	TRBD2	NA	TRBJ2-1	TRBV7-2
TGTGCCAGCAGCAAAGGTCTTAGGGGACGGGTCTACAATGAGCAGTTCTTC	CASSKGLRGRVYNEQFF	NA	NA	TRBJ2-1	TRBV21-1
TGTGCCAGCAGCAGAGGACTAGCGGGGGGAGGTTGGGAGCAGTTCTTC	CASSRGLAGGGWEQFF	TRBD2	NA	TRBJ2-1	TRBV11-2
TGCGCCAATAGACCTTTTGGCGGGACAGGAGGATCTGCCAAAAACATTCAGTACTTC	CANRPFGGTGGSAKNIQYF	TRBD1	NA	TRBJ2-4	TRBV5-1
TGTGCCAGTAACTCGGGACTAGCGGGGCCGAACACCGGGGAGCTGTTTTTT	CASNSGLAGPNTGELFF	TRBD2	NA	TRBJ2-2	TRBV19
TGTGCCAGCAGCTCCAGACAGGGTTATGAGCAGTTCTTC	CASSSRQGYEQFF	TRBD1	once	TRBJ2-1	TRBV5-4
TGTGCCAGCAGCTTAGATGGCAGGGGAGGGAAAGCTTTCTTT	CASSLDGRGGKAFF	NA	once	TRBJ1-1	TRBV11-2
TGTGCCAGCAGTCGGGAGGCTAATCAGCCCCAGCATTTT	CASSREANQPQHF	NA	many	TRBJ1-5	TRBV6-1
TGTGCCAGCAACCCGGGGGGGATGAATTCACCCCTCCACTTT	CASNPGGMNSPLHF	NA	NA	TRBJ1-6	TRBV28
TGCAGCGTTGGATACACCGGGGAGCTGTTTTTT	CSVGYTGELFF	NA	NA	TRBJ2-2	TRBV29-1
TGCGCCAGCAGCCCGGGGGACCTTATGAACACTGAAGCTTTCTTT	CASSPGDLMNTEAFF	NA	NA	TRBJ1-1	TRBV5-1
TGTGCCAGCAGTGTGGACAGGGCGGATTCACCCCTCCACTTT	CASSVDRADSPLHF	TRBD1	NA	TRBJ1-6	TRBV6-1
TGTGCCAGTAGTATGGGGCAGAGCAATCAGCCCCAGCATTTT	CASSMGQSNQPQHF	NA	NA	TRBJ1-5	TRBV19
TGTGCCATCAGTGAGGACAGGGGGGGCTACGAGCAGTACTTC	CAISEDRGGYEQYF	TRBD1	NA	TRBJ2-7	TRBV10-3
TGCGCCAGCTCGAAAGCGGGGGTGAACACCGGGGAGCTGTTTTTT	CASSKAGVNTGELFF	TRBD2	NA	TRBJ2-2	TRBV10-2
TGCGCCAGCGGTACGCGGGGACCCGACACTGAAGCTTTCTTT	CASGTRGPDTEAFF	NA	NA	TRBJ1-1	TRBV5-1
TGTGCCAGCTCACCAGGGGGACAGGGTGGCTACGAGCAGTACTTC	CASSPGGQGGYEQYF	TRBD1	NA	TRBJ2-7	TRBV18
TGTGCCAGTCTCCCCGACAGCTTTAGCAATCAGCCCCAGCATTTT	CASLPDSFSNQPQHF	NA	many	TRBJ1-5	TRBV19
TGCGCCAGCAGCTCCCCACTCGCGGGGCAAGAGACCCAGTACTTC	CASSSPLAGQETQYF	NA	NA	TRBJ2-5	TRBV5-1
TGTGCCAGCAGCTTAGGGCAGGGGGCTTACGAGCAGTACTTC	CASSLGQGAYEQYF	TRBD1	NA	TRBJ2-7	TRBV7-2
TGTGCCAGCAGCCGTCGTAGCGCCGAAAAACTGTTTTTT	CASSRRSAEKLFF	NA	few	TRBJ1-4	TRBV7-9
TGCGCCAGCAGTGACTTAGGAGAGACCCAGTACTTC	CASSDLGETQYF	NA	medium-sized	TRBJ2-5	TRBV10-1
TGTGCCAGCAGTACCGATCGCAATACCTACGAGCAGTACTTC	CASSTDRNTYEQYF	NA	NA	TRBJ2-7	TRBV28
TGTGCCAGCAGTCCCCGGGCCCCCTACAATGAGCAGTTCTTC	CASSPRAPYNEQFF	NA	NA	TRBJ2-1	TRBV27
TGCGCCAGCAGCTTTGGACAGAATCAGCCCCAGCATTTT	CASSFGQNQPQHF	NA	NA	TRBJ1-5	TRBV5-1
TGTGCCAGCAGCTTCACGGGGCAGGGTGAAGCTTTCTTT	CASSFTGQGEAFF	NA	NA	TRBJ1-1	TRBV5-6
TGCGCCAGCAGCCCTTCGGTCTCAACCATAGGGGGCTACACCTTC	CASSPSVSTIGGYTF	NA	NA	TRBJ1-2	TRBV5-1
TGTGCCAGCAGCCGAACTAGCGGGAGGAGGTACGAGCAGTACTTC	CASSRTSGRRYEQYF	TRBD2	NA	TRBJ2-7	TRBV27
TGTGCCAGCAGCCCCATGTTGGGGAGTACCCAGTACTTC	CASSPMLGSTQYF	NA	NA	TRBJ2-5	TRBV11-2
TGTGCCAGCAGTCAGGTCCCTCGGGGCTCCTACAATGAGCAGTTCTTC	CASSQVPRGSYNEQFF	NA	NA	TRBJ2-1	TRBV27